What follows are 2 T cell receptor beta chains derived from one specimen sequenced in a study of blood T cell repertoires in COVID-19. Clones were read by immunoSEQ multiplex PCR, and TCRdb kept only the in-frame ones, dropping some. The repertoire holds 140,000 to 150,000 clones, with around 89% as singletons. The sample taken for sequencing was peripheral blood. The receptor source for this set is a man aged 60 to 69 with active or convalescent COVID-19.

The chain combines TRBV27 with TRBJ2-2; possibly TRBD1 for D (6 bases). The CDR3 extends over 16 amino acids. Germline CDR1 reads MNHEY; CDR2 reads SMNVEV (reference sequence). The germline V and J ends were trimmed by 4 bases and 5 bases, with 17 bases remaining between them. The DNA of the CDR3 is TGTGCCAGCAGTTACAAGGGGGTCGCGGTGACCGGGGAGCTGTTTTTT. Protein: CASSYKGVAVTGELFF.

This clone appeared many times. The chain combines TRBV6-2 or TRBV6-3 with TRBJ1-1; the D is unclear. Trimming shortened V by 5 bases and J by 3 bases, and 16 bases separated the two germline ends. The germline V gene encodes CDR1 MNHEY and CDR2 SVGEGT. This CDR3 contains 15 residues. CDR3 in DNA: TGTGCCAGCAGTCGGCCGCCGGGAGGCTACACTGAAGCTTTCTTT. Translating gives CASSRPPGGYTEAFF.